These 31 T cell receptor beta chains were all obtained from the same sample, sequenced in a study of breast tumors, draining lymph nodes, adjacent tissues. TCRdb passed the multiplex PCR reads through MiXCR, listing each CDR3 protein once. The data contain fewer than 150,000 distinct CDR3 sequences, 21% of them singletons. Breast cancer patients provided tissue from their axillary draining lymph nodes. Material for sequencing was axillary lymph node tissue. These receptors were taken from a female donor with breast cancer. Some clones in this sample may be carry-over from other donors' samples.

This clonotype has a count of ten or more. The V call is TRBV19, the J call TRBJ2-3; weak D call: TRBD2 (6 bases). The CDR3 length is 14 residues. Germline V lookup: CDR1 LNHDA, CDR2 SQIVND (reference sequence). V was shortened by 7 bases and J by 2 bases, with 13 bases between the two germline ends. This CDR3 is CASNTGVDTDTQYF. CDR3 bases: TGTGCCAGTAATACGGGAGTTGACACAGATACGCAGTATTTT. The complete variable domain, with remaining parts taken from reference TRBV19 and TRBJ2-3, reads DGGITQSPKYLFRKEGQNVTLSCEQNLNHDAMYWYRQDPGQGLRLIYYSQIVNDFQKGDIAEGYSVSREKKESFPLTVTSAQKNPTAFYLCASNTGVDTDTQYFGPGTRLTVL.

This clonotype has ten or more counts. This chain links TRBV12-3 or TRBV12-4 with TRBJ2-7, with TRBD2 as a possible D gene (5 bases). This CDR3 is built from 14 residues. V lost 3 bases, J lost 6 bases, and 15 bases lay in between. In nucleotides, the CDR3 is TGTGCCAGCAGTTTTCTAGGGCGGGTAGCCGAGCAGTACTTC. Translation gives CASSFLGRVAEQYF.

This clonotype was observed a few times. This chain joins TRBV11-2 and TRBJ2-1; the D gene is possibly TRBD2 (6 bases). The germline V and J ends were trimmed by 0 bases and 11 bases, with 17 bases remaining between them. This CDR3 has 15 residues. Germline V lookup: CDR1 SGHAT, CDR2 FQNNGV. The CDR3 bases are TGTGCCAGCAGCTTAGATGCGGCCCCTAGCGATAAGCAGTTCTTC. Its protein product is CASSLDAAPSDKQFF.

In its sample, this clonotype was seen many times. This chain joins TRBV5-8 and TRBJ2-7; 12 bases map to TRBD2. Germline values: CDR1 SGHTS, CDR2 YDEGEE. This CDR3 is built from 17 residues. V shed 3 bases, J shed 4 bases, and the junction held 11 bases outside the gene matches. CDR3: CASSSSPGTSGSYEQYF. The DNA for the CDR3 is TGTGCCAGCAGCTCTTCCCCCGGGACTAGCGGGTCTTACGAGCAGTACTTC.

Ten or more counts support this clonotype. J is TRBJ2-1 and V is TRBV9; possible D gene TRBD2, 6 bases. V was trimmed by 0 bases and J by 4 bases, leaving 11 bases between them. Looked up from germline, CDR1 is SGDLS and CDR2 is YYNGEE. The CDR3 loop spans 15 amino acids. The CDR3 reads CASSVVGEVYNEQFF. CDR3 DNA: TGTGCCAGCAGCGTAGTCGGGGAGGTGTACAATGAGCAGTTCTTC.

This clonotype has at least ten counts. The chain employs TRBV4-1 and TRBJ2-5; 9 nucleotides match TRBD1. Losses at the gene ends were 2 bases for V and 3 bases for J; bases not matched to a gene: 4. This CDR3 spans 15 amino acids. Germline CDR1 is MGHRA and CDR2 is YSYEKL. For the CDR3, the DNA is TGCGCCAGCAGCCAATCCTGGACAGGGGAAGAGACCCAGTACTTC. Its translation is CASSQSWTGEETQYF.

The sample holds many counts of this clonotype. This sequence joins TRBV6-2 or TRBV6-3 and TRBJ2-7; 12 bases are a match to TRBD1. In germline, CDR1 is MNHEY, CDR2 SVGEGT. Trimming took 6 bases from V and 3 from J; bases not matched to a gene: 9. The CDR3 sequence is 16 residues long. In nucleotides, the CDR3 is TGTGCCAGCAGAGGGACAGGGGGCCGACAATACTACGAGCAGTACTTC. Protein: CASRGTGGRQYYEQYF.

The sample holds many counts of this clonotype. The V gene is TRBV7-9, the J gene TRBJ1-3, with D maybe TRBD1 (6 bases). There are 15 residues in the CDR3. V lost 8 bases, J lost 1 base, and 15 bases lay in between. In germline, CDR1 is SEHNR, CDR2 FQNEAQ (reference sequence). The DNA for the CDR3 is TGTGCCAGCGGGGACACCAAGTGGTCTGGAAACACCATATATTTT. It yields the protein CASGDTKWSGNTIYF.

Of note for this clonotype: A much larger clone differs from this one at a single base, so this may be a read error. The chain carries TRBV12-3 or TRBV12-4 and TRBJ2-6; TRBD1 aligns across 7 bases. CDR3 length: 15 amino acids. CDR3 sequence (DNA): TGTGCCAGCAGGAAAACAGGGGTTGGGGTCAACGTCCTGACTTTC. Translating it yields CASRKTGVGVNVLTF.

This clonotype has at least ten counts. CDR3 in DNA: TGTGCCAGTAGTATAGGCCCCCGTCTAGCGGGAGTATACACCGGGGAGCTGTTTTTT. Protein sequence: CASSIGPRLAGVYTGELFF. The chain joins TRBV19 to TRBJ2-2; 10 nucleotides line up with TRBD2. This CDR3 has 19 amino acids. With V trimmed by 1 base and J by 3 bases, 11 bases remained unmatched. CDR1 and CDR2 (germline): LNHDA, SQIVND (reference sequence).

There are many counts of this clonotype. This chain uses TRBV20-1 with TRBJ2-1, with D uncertain. The CDR3 is 14 amino acids. Trimming cost V 6 bases and J 0 bases, with 12 bases left between them. Germline lookup yields CDR1 DFQATT and CDR2 SNEGSKA (reference sequence). CDR3 nucleotides: TGCAGTGCCAAGACCCAGAGCTCCTACAATGAGCAGTTCTTC. Its translation is CSAKTQSSYNEQFF.

This clonotype was observed at least ten times. This sequence joins TRBV5-1 and TRBJ2-3, with 7 bases fitting TRBD1. Unmatched junction bases numbered 9, after V lost 2 bases and J lost 6 bases. The CDR3 spans 15 residues. The germline V gene encodes CDR1 SGHRS and CDR2 YFSETQ. The CDR3 reads CASSLQTGLGDTQYF. The CDR3 nucleotides read TGCGCCAGCAGCTTACAGACAGGGCTGGGGGATACGCAGTATTTT.

There are many counts of this clonotype. The chain has TRBV6-1 and TRBJ1-2; D not resolved. This CDR3 is 14 amino acids long. The germline V gene encodes CDR1 MNHNS and CDR2 SASEGT. Trimming pared 6 bases from V and 2 bases from J, leaving 13 bases between. The CDR3 DNA reads as TGTGCCAGCAGGGCTCGGACTGCGAACTATGGCTACACCTTC. This sequence encodes CASRARTANYGYTF.

Turning to this clonotype: Just one base apart from a much larger clone, this may be a read error. V gene TRBV15 combines with J gene TRBJ2-5, with a possible D match to TRBD1 (6 bases). Trimming pared 1 base from V and 5 bases from J, leaving 14 bases between. Germline assignment: CDR1 LNHNV and CDR2 YYDKDF (reference sequence). This CDR3 has 15 residues. The CDR3 nucleotides are TGTGCCACCAGCAGAGGAGGCAGGGGAGTCGAGACCCAGTACTTC. The encoded protein is CATSRGGRGVETQYF.

With regard to this clonotype: This may stem from a read error, because a much larger clone lies one nucleotide away. This sequence joins TRBV30 and TRBJ2-5, with D tentatively TRBD1 (6 bases). Per germline, CDR1 GTSNPN and CDR2 SVGIG (reference sequence). This CDR3 has 13 residues. CDR3 sequence: CAWSYRVQEAQYF. CDR3 DNA: TGTGCCTGGAGCTACAGGGTGCAAGAGGCCCAGTACTTC.

This clonotype occurred many times. The rearrangement links TRBV5-5 to TRBJ2-3; weak D call: TRBD2 (6 bases). Trimming took 4 bases from V and 4 from J, leaving 10 bases between them. This CDR3 comprises 13 residues. Germline assignment: CDR1 SGHKS and CDR2 YYEKEE (reference sequence). CDR3 sequence (DNA): TGTGCCAGCAGCGGAGGGCCAGCAGATACGCAGTATTTT. Protein sequence: CASSGGPADTQYF.

The chain links TRBV6-2 or TRBV6-3 to TRBJ1-3; perhaps TRBD1 as D (5 bases). From germline, CDR1 is MNHEY and CDR2 SVGEGT. V dropped 6 bases and J dropped 4 bases, with 13 bases sitting between them. The CDR3 consists of 14 residues. CDR3: CASRMDTTGNTIYF. The CDR3 DNA reads TGTGCCAGCAGAATGGACACGACAGGAAACACCATATATTTT.

This clonotype was observed many times. The chain is built from TRBV19 and TRBJ2-5, with TRBD2 matching over 8 bases. CDR3 size: 15 residues. Per germline, CDR1 LNHDA and CDR2 SQIVND (reference sequence). V dropped 5 bases and J dropped 5; count of bases not matched to a gene: 10. Written as DNA, the CDR3 is TGTGCCAGTAGTGGCACTAGCGGTAGAGGGGAGACCCAGTACTTC. Protein: CASSGTSGRGETQYF.

The chain is built from TRBV20-1 and TRBJ2-3; TRBD2 agrees at 14 bases. This CDR3 comprises 16 residues. V trimming: 4 bases; J trimming: 1 base; junction bases outside the gene matches: 4. The V gene's germline CDR1 is DFQATT and CDR2 SNEGSKA (reference sequence). CDR3 amino acids: CSATGTSGRGTDTQYF. The CDR3 bases are TGCAGTGCTACAGGGACTAGCGGGAGAGGCACAGATACGCAGTATTTT.

This clonotype occurred many times. This chain connects TRBV24-1 to TRBJ2-1; 8 bases fit TRBD2. Losses at the gene ends were 6 bases for V and 4 bases for J; bases not matched to a gene: 7. The CDR3 spans 15 residues. From germline, CDR1 is KGHDR and CDR2 SFDVKD. The CDR3 DNA reads TGTGCCACCAGTCATAATAGCGGGATTTACAATGAGCAGTTCTTC. Protein product: CATSHNSGIYNEQFF.

At least ten counts were recorded for this clonotype. V usage is TRBV7-8 and J usage is TRBJ2-2; 8 positions match TRBD1. Germline trimming cut 5 bases from V and 7 bases from J; bases unmatched to any gene: 15. Germline V lookup: CDR1 SGHVS, CDR2 FQNEAQ. There are 17 residues in the CDR3. The CDR3 spells CASSPSGQAERSGELFF. The CDR3 DNA reads as TGTGCCAGCAGCCCCTCGGGACAGGCTGAAAGGAGCGGGGAGCTGTTTTTT.

The rearrangement links TRBV6-1 to TRBJ1-5; D not certain. Germline V CDR1 and CDR2: MNHNS, SASEGT. With 11 bases removed from V and 10 bases from J, the gap between germline ends came to 15 bases. This CDR3 region has 11 residues. Here the CDR3 DNA reads TGTGCCTCCTGGTCCGTGGGTCCCCAGCATTTT. Amino acids: CASWSVGPQHF.

The gene calls are TRBV5-1 and TRBJ2-1, with 8 bases lining up with TRBD2. The CDR3 sequence is 15 residues long. Germline trimming cut 4 bases from V and 15 bases from J; bases unmatched to any gene: 18. Germline values: CDR1 SGHRS, CDR2 YFSETQ. The CDR3 sequence: CASSRGGGEDNKRFF. CDR3 nucleotides: TGCGCCAGCAGCCGGGGGGGGGGAGAGGACAATAAGCGGTTCTTC. Complete variable domain (other parts from reference TRBV5-1 and TRBJ2-1): KAGVTQTPRYLIKTRGQQVTLSCSPISGHRSVSWYQQTPGQGLQFLFEYFSETQRNKGNFPGRFSGRQFSNSRSEMNVSTLELGDSALYLCASSRGGGEDNKRFFGPGTRLTVL.

This clonotype was picked up many times. The chain carries TRBV12-3 or TRBV12-4 and TRBJ2-7; possibly TRBD1 or TRBD2 for D (5 bases each). The V and J ends lost 5 bases and 2 bases respectively, with 13 bases between them. The CDR3 is made up of 14 amino acids. The CDR3 spells CASSRDGPAYEQYF. The CDR3 bases are TGTGCCAGCAGTAGGGACGGACCTGCCTACGAGCAGTACTTC.

About this clonotype: Being one base from a much bigger clone, this may be a read error. V usage is TRBV30 and J usage is TRBJ2-7, with D possibly being TRBD2 (7 bases). This CDR3 region has 11 residues. Germline-derived CDR1 and CDR2 are GTSNPN and SVGIG (reference sequence). CDR3 region: CAWSVGGEQHF. DNA of the CDR3: TGTGCCTGGAGTGTAGGGGGGGAGCAGCACTTC.

This clonotype has at least ten counts. The CDR3: CASSYRDSQETQYF. CDR3 coding DNA: TGTGCCAGCAGCTACCGGGACAGCCAAGAGACCCAGTACTTC. The chain recombines TRBV7-8 with TRBJ2-5; 7 bases are shared with TRBD1. Per germline, CDR1 SGHVS and CDR2 FQNEAQ. CDR3 length: 14 amino acids. The V segment lost 4 bases and the J segment 1 base; nucleotides outside the gene matches: 3.

Points on this clonotype: A single base separates this from a much larger clone, so it may be a read error. Because the CDR3 is missing its conserved closing phenylalanine or tryptophan, this is likely a read error. The rearrangement joins TRBV9 to TRBJ2-1; 11 nucleotides agree with TRBD1. Trimming at V came to 0 bases and at J to 6 bases, leaving 8 bases not matched to a gene. Germline CDR1 is SGDLS and CDR2 is YYNGEE. The CDR3 consists of 17 residues. The CDR3 sequence is CASSVGGQGQGGNEQFL. CDR3 coding DNA: TGTGCCAGCAGCGTAGGAGGCCAGGGACAGGGGGGCAATGAGCAGTTCCTC.

Notes on this clonotype: This may come from a read error, since a much larger clone is one base off. The V call is TRBV10-3, the J call TRBJ2-2; 15 nucleotides align to TRBD2. The germline V gene encodes CDR1 ENHRY and CDR2 SYGVKD. The CDR3 loop spans 16 amino acids. CDR3 bases: TGTGCCATCAGCCCGGGACTAGCGGGAGGTGGCGGGGAGCCGTTTTTT. The encoded protein is CAISPGLAGGGGEPFF.

This clonotype was seen just once. This chain joins TRBV20-1 and TRBJ2-1; 15 bases line up with TRBD2. In germline, CDR1 is DFQATT, CDR2 SNEGSKA (reference sequence). The V gene end was trimmed by 6 bases and the J gene end by 4 bases; junction bases not matched to a gene: 7. The CDR3 spans 16 residues. The CDR3 bases are TGCAGTGCCCAGGGGGGGACTAGCGGGGGGTACAATGAGCAGTTCTTC. It is translated as CSAQGGTSGGYNEQFF.

This chain links TRBV3-1 with TRBJ2-3, with D possibly TRBD1 on 6 matching bases. The CDR3 consists of 13 residues. Trimming shortened V by 3 bases and J by 5 bases, and 9 bases separated the two germline ends. Germline V gene sequence: CDR1 LGHDT, CDR2 YNNKEL (reference sequence). The CDR3 region is CASSQGTIDTQYF. DNA of the CDR3: TGTGCCAGCAGCCAGGGGACAATAGATACGCAGTATTTT.

This clonotype has ten or more counts. Here the CDR3 DNA reads TGTGCCAGCAGCTTGTACTCAAGCTACGAGCAGTACTTC. It yields the protein CASSLYSSYEQYF. The V call is TRBV5-4, the J call TRBJ2-7; D ambiguous. This CDR3 region has 13 residues. The germline gives CDR1 SGHNT, CDR2 YYREEE (reference sequence). Trimming pared 1 base from V and 3 bases from J, leaving 8 bases between.